Listed here are 30 T cell receptor beta chains from one sample, sequenced in a study of blood T cells in healthy people across ages. Using a J-beta primer mix together with a sample-barcoded 5' primer, a second PCR was run for about 6 to 12 cycles. From the 5' RACE reads, TCRdb called clonotypes with MiXCR, one entry per CDR3 protein. This sample has nearly 800,000 distinct CDR3 sequences, with around three fifths found just once. Source material: blood. The source of these receptors is a middle-aged man in good health.

The V call is TRBV29-1, the J call TRBJ2-7; 8 nucleotides agree with TRBD1. Germline V gives CDR1 SQVTM, CDR2 ANQGSEA. This CDR3 comprises 16 residues. Germline trimming cut 2 bases from V and 0 bases from J; bases unmatched to any gene: 9. The CDR3, as DNA: TGCAGCGTTGAACTGACCGGGACAGGTCGCTCCTACGAGCAGTACTTC. Amino acids: CSVELTGTGRSYEQYF.

V usage is TRBV20-1 and J usage is TRBJ2-1; TRBD2 matches 7 bases. With V trimmed by 6 bases and J by 0 bases, 5 bases remained unmatched. From germline, CDR1 is DFQATT and CDR2 SNEGSKA (reference sequence). The CDR3 runs to 14 residues. Here the CDR3 reads CSAQRGRSYNEQFF. Here the CDR3 DNA reads TGCAGTGCCCAGCGGGGACGCTCCTACAATGAGCAGTTCTTC.

This clonotype was counted only a few times. The J gene is TRBJ2-4, the V gene TRBV7-9; 10 nucleotides match TRBD2. The end of the DNA aligns better with TRBJ2-7, so the J call may be wrong. The germline V gene encodes CDR1 SEHNR and CDR2 FQNEAQ (reference sequence). The CDR3 contains 16 residues. The CDR3 protein is CASSPPLAGDFYEQYF. CDR3 DNA sequence: TGTGCCAGCAGTCCCCCTCTAGCGGGAGACTTTTACGAGCAGTACTTC.

The V call is TRBV24-1, the J call TRBJ2-1; perhaps TRBD1 as D (5 bases). The CDR3 is 15 amino acids. Germline V gene sequence: CDR1 KGHDR, CDR2 SFDVKD. Between the trimmed V and J ends, which lost 4 bases and 1 base, there was a span of 10 bases. CDR3 region: CATSDPTESYNEQFF. Written as DNA, the CDR3 is TGTGCCACCAGTGACCCGACAGAATCCTACAATGAGCAGTTCTTC.

This chain connects TRBV4-3 to TRBJ2-1; D unclear. The CDR3 consists of 17 residues. V lost 2 bases and J lost 8, with 22 bases in between. CDR1 LGHNA and CDR2 YSLEER come from the germline V gene. The CDR3 spells CASSQNLRSTDLDEQFF. CDR3 in DNA: TGCGCCAGCAGCCAAAACCTACGGAGCACCGATCTCGATGAGCAGTTCTTC.

The chain uses TRBV28 and TRBJ2-7, with 11 bases identical to TRBD1. With V trimmed by 4 bases and J by 7 bases, 9 bases remained unmatched. The CDR3 has 15 residues. The germline V gene has CDR1 MDHEN and CDR2 SYDVKM. In nucleotides, the CDR3 is TGTGCCAGCAGTTCCGGACAGGGGGCGCGTGGAGAGCAGTACTTC. Translating gives CASSSGQGARGEQYF.

The chain couples TRBV3-1 to TRBJ2-7, with D tentatively TRBD1 (6 bases). Germline V lookup: CDR1 LGHDT, CDR2 YNNKEL (reference sequence). CDR3 size: 17 residues. Trimming took 4 bases from V and 12 from J, leaving 31 bases between them. CDR3 region: CASSLPTGTFRQETRYF. In DNA form, the CDR3 reads TGTGCCAGCAGCCTGCCGACAGGAACGTTCCGCCAAGAGACCCGGTACTTC.

This clonotype was counted between two and nine times. This chain connects TRBV28 to TRBJ2-7, with TRBD1 matching 11 bases. V gave up 7 bases and J gave up 3 bases; unmatched junction bases: 11. The CDR3 length is 16 residues. The germline V gene has CDR1 MDHEN and CDR2 SYDVKM. CDR3 sequence reads: CASTPSLGQGDYEQYF. CDR3 bases: TGTGCCAGCACCCCATCGCTGGGACAGGGGGACTACGAGCAGTACTTC.

The V call is TRBV20-1, the J call TRBJ2-5; weak D call: TRBD2 (6 bases). CDR1 DFQATT and CDR2 SNEGSKA come from the germline V gene (reference sequence). The CDR3 is made up of 14 amino acids. V was trimmed by 4 bases and J by 2 bases, leaving 14 bases between them. The CDR3 sequence: CSANLRDWQETQYF. In nucleotides, the CDR3 is TGCAGTGCTAACCTCCGGGACTGGCAAGAGACCCAGTACTTC.

The J gene is TRBJ1-1, the V gene TRBV27; D might be TRBD1 (6 bases). Trimming took off 3 bases at V and 0 bases at J, with 11 bases between the two ends. The germline gives CDR1 MNHEY, CDR2 SMNVEV (reference sequence). The CDR3 extends over 15 amino acids. CDR3 sequence reads: CASSFSTGVNTEAFF. CDR3 DNA: TGTGCCAGCAGTTTCTCGACAGGAGTGAACACTGAAGCTTTCTTT.

The rearrangement joins TRBV20-1 to TRBJ1-2, with 9 bases identical to TRBD1. This CDR3 has 15 amino acids. Germline V gives CDR1 DFQATT, CDR2 SNEGSKA (reference sequence). J gave up 0 bases and V 5 bases, and 7 bases lay outside the gene matches. CDR3 bases: TGCAGTGCTCCGGACAGGGGAGTCCCTAACTATGGCTACACCTTC. This codes for CSAPDRGVPNYGYTF.

V usage is TRBV6-5 and J usage is TRBJ2-5; 8 bases are a match to TRBD1. V was pared by 4 bases and J by 11 bases, with 9 bases of the junction left unmatched. Looked up from germline, CDR1 is MNHEY and CDR2 is SVGAGI. The CDR3 has 13 amino acids. CDR3 region: CASSFFRGQEQYF. The DNA for the CDR3 is TGTGCCAGCAGTTTTTTCAGGGGGCAAGAGCAGTACTTC.

The V and J genes are TRBV20-1 and TRBJ2-3; 8 positions agree with TRBD1. This CDR3 spans 17 amino acids. The junction had 11 bases not matched to a gene; V was cut back by 1 base and J by 2 bases. Germline values: CDR1 DFQATT, CDR2 SNEGSKA (reference sequence). This CDR3 reads CSARGFPGQGPTDTQYF. CDR3 nucleotide sequence: TGCAGTGCTAGAGGTTTTCCCGGACAGGGCCCCACAGATACGCAGTATTTT.

This clonotype was observed a handful of times. V usage is TRBV20-1 and J usage is TRBJ1-4; D might be TRBD1 (5 bases). V lost 3 bases to trimming and J lost 7 bases, with 12 bases between them. This CDR3 spans 13 amino acids. CDR1 is DFQATT and CDR2 is SNEGSKA in the germline V gene (reference sequence). CDR3: CSARGTDGEKLFF. DNA for the CDR3: TGCAGTGCTAGGGGGACGGACGGTGAAAAACTGTTTTTT.

This chain uses TRBV20-1 with TRBJ2-4; TRBD2 aligns across 8 bases. This CDR3 comprises 15 residues. Germline V lookup: CDR1 DFQATT, CDR2 SNEGSKA (reference sequence). V lost 3 bases to trimming and J lost 1 base; unmatched junction nucleotides: 5. The CDR3 nucleotides are TGCAGTGCTAGTGACGGGGGGGCGGCCAAAAACATTCAGTACTTC. Translation: CSASDGGAAKNIQYF.

V and J are TRBV5-5 and TRBJ2-5; D is unresolved. This CDR3 spans 15 amino acids. Looked up from germline, CDR1 is SGHKS and CDR2 is YYEKEE (reference sequence). V shed 4 bases and J shed 11 bases, with 24 bases lying between them. This chain's CDR3 is CASSLLHVTTYEQYF. In nucleotides, the CDR3 is TGTGCCAGCAGCCTTCTACATGTTACAACCTATGAGCAGTACTTC.

The CDR3 reads CASSRDRVYDTEAFF. The DNA of the CDR3 is TGTGCCAGTAGTCGGGACAGGGTTTATGACACTGAAGCTTTCTTT. V gene TRBV27 combines with J gene TRBJ1-1; 9 positions match TRBD1. Germline lookup yields CDR1 MNHEY and CDR2 SMNVEV (reference sequence). The CDR3 is 15 residues long. V shed 9 bases, J shed 3 bases, and the junction held 11 bases outside the gene matches.

This sequence joins TRBV7-6 and TRBJ2-7; 7 nucleotides line up with TRBD1. The V and J ends lost 3 bases and 1 base, in that order; junction bases with no gene match: 9. The CDR3 runs 16 residues. Germline assignment: CDR1 SGHVS and CDR2 FNYEAQ. CDR3 sequence reads: CASSFLGQGVSYEQYF. The CDR3 DNA is TGTGCCAGCAGCTTCTTGGGGCAGGGGGTATCCTACGAGCAGTACTTC.

The V and J genes are TRBV6-1 and TRBJ2-5; possible D gene TRBD1, 6 bases. The germline gives CDR1 MNHNS, CDR2 SASEGT. V dropped 5 bases and J dropped 5 bases, with 15 bases sitting between them. The CDR3 totals 14 residues. The CDR3 coding sequence is TGTGCCAGCAGTACCTCCGGGACAAGGGAGACCCAGTACTTC. Translating gives CASSTSGTRETQYF.

The rearrangement uses TRBV6-6 and TRBJ1-2, with no clear D. The V gene lost 6 bases and the J gene lost 6 bases, with 11 bases spanning the gap. Germline loops: CDR1 MNHNY, CDR2 SVGAGI (reference sequence). The CDR3 spans 12 residues. The CDR3: CASSGVGDGYTF. The DNA of the CDR3 is TGTGCCAGCAGCGGGGTCGGGGATGGCTACACCTTC.

The CDR3 loop reads CASRKSTYGYTF. DNA for the CDR3: TGTGCCAGCAGAAAATCCACCTATGGCTACACCTTC. The rearrangement links TRBV27 to TRBJ1-2; no reliable D call. The germline V and J ends were trimmed by 6 bases and 4 bases, with 9 bases remaining between them. This CDR3 comprises 12 residues. Germline-derived CDR1 and CDR2 are MNHEY and SMNVEV (reference sequence).

This clonotype was seen more than once but under ten times. V and J are TRBV28 and TRBJ1-6; 7 nucleotides agree with TRBD1. This CDR3 contains 16 residues. J lost 10 bases, V lost 6 bases, and 15 bases had no gene match. Germline lookup yields CDR1 MDHEN and CDR2 SYDVKM. The CDR3 loop is CASRAGTATWGSPLHF. The CDR3 coding sequence is TGTGCCAGCAGGGCCGGGACAGCCACTTGGGGGTCACCCCTCCACTTT.

The V and J genes are TRBV2 and TRBJ2-2; D may be TRBD1 or TRBD2 (7 bases each). CDR1 and CDR2 from the germline V gene are SNHLY and FYNNEI. Trimming took off 9 bases at V and 4 bases at J, with 18 bases between the two ends. The CDR3 consists of 15 residues. The CDR3 sequence is CASSSQGGSTGELFF. The CDR3, as DNA: TGTGCCAGTAGCTCTCAGGGGGGGAGCACCGGGGAGCTGTTTTTT.

The chain combines TRBV9 with TRBJ1-2; 8 nucleotides agree with TRBD1. This CDR3 contains 13 residues. The V and J ends lost 0 bases and 8 bases, in that order; junction bases with no gene match: 3. In germline, CDR1 is SGDLS, CDR2 YYNGEE. The CDR3 region has the DNA TGTGCCAGCAGCGTAGCAGGGGGCGAAGGCTACACCTTC. This codes for CASSVAGGEGYTF.

The chain couples TRBV20-1 to TRBJ2-2, with 8 bases aligning to TRBD2. Germline CDR1 DFQATT, CDR2 SNEGSKA (reference sequence). V trimming: 0 bases; J trimming: 6 bases; junction bases outside the gene matches: 6. The CDR3 is made up of 15 amino acids. The CDR3 DNA is TGCAGTGCTAGAGATCTTACTAGCGGAGCCGGGGAGCTGTTTTTT. It codes for CSARDLTSGAGELFF.

The V call is TRBV28, the J call TRBJ2-5; the D is unclear. The CDR3 totals 13 residues. V was cut by 4 bases and J by 2 bases, with 8 bases left in between. The germline gives CDR1 MDHEN, CDR2 SYDVKM. For the CDR3, the DNA is TGTGCCAGCAGTTCAGTGCTACAAGAGACCCAGTACTTC. It translates to CASSSVLQETQYF.

The DNA of the CDR3 is TGTGCCACCAGCTCCGGAACGGATGAGCAGTTCTTC. This encodes CATSSGTDEQFF. The J gene is TRBJ2-1, the V gene TRBV15; D is undetermined. The germline CDR1 and CDR2 sequences are LNHNV and YYDKDF (reference sequence). CDR3 length equals 12 residues. Trimming removed 5 bases at V and 8 bases at J, with 10 bases between.

This clonotype has a handful of counts. The chain is built from TRBV30 and TRBJ1-2; possible D gene TRBD1, 6 bases. This CDR3 comprises 16 residues. The germline V and J ends were trimmed by 0 bases and 3 bases, with 17 bases remaining between them. Germline loops: CDR1 GTSNPN, CDR2 SVGIG (reference sequence). The CDR3: CAWSVSLTGRDYGYTF. DNA of the CDR3: TGTGCCTGGAGTGTATCCCTAACAGGGAGAGACTATGGCTACACCTTC.

The chain joins TRBV25-1 to TRBJ2-5; the match to TRBD2 covers 8 bases. In germline, CDR1 is MGHDK, CDR2 SYGVNS. The V gene end was trimmed by 1 base and the J gene end by 4 bases; junction bases not matched to a gene: 5. CDR3 length: 15 residues. CDR3 sequence (DNA): TGTGCCAGCAGTGAATTAAAGGCGGGGGGAGAGACCCAGTACTTC. This encodes CASSELKAGGETQYF.

This clonotype was recorded once. The CDR3 region is CATSRAGRDEKLFF. The DNA for the CDR3 is TGTGCCACCAGCAGGGCGGGAAGGGATGAAAAACTGTTTTTT. This chain connects TRBV15 to TRBJ1-4, with D hard to call. V lost 3 bases and J 6 bases, leaving 11 bases between the germline ends. The CDR3 is made up of 14 amino acids. Germline assignment: CDR1 LNHNV and CDR2 YYDKDF (reference sequence).